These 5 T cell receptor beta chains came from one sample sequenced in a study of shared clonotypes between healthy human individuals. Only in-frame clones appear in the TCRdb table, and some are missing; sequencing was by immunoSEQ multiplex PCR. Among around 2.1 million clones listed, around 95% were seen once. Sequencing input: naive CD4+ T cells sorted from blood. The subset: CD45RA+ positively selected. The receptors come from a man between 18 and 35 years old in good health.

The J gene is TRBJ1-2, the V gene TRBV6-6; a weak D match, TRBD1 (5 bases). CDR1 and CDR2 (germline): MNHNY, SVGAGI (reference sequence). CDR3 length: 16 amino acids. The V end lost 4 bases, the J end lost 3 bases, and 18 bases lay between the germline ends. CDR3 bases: TGTGCCAGCAGTTCTTCTATCATCAGGGATGACTATGGCTACACCTTC. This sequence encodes CASSSSIIRDDYGYTF.

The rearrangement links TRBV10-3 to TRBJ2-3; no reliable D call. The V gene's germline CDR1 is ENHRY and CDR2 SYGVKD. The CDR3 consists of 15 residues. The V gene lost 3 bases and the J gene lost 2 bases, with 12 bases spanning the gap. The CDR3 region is CAISDGIGFTDTQYF. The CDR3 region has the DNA TGTGCCATCAGTGATGGGATAGGATTCACAGATACGCAGTATTTT.

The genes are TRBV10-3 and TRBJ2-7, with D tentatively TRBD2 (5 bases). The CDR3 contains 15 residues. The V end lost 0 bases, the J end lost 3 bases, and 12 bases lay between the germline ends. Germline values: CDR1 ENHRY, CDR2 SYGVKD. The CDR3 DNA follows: TGTGCCATCAGTGAGTCGTTAGGACTCGTCTACGAGCAGTACTTC. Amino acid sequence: CAISESLGLVYEQYF.

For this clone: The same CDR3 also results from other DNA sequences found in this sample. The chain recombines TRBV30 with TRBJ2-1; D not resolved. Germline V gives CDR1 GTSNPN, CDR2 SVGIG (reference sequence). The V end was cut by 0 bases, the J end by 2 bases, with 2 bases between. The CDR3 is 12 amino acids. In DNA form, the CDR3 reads TGTGCCTGGAGTGTGGCCTACAATGAGCAGTTCTTC. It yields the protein CAWSVAYNEQFF.

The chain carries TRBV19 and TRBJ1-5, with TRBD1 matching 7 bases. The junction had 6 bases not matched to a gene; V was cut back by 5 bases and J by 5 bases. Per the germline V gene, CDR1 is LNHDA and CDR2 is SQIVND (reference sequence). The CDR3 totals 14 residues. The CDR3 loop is CASSATGDYQPQHF. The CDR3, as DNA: TGTGCCAGTAGTGCAACAGGGGATTATCAGCCCCAGCATTTT. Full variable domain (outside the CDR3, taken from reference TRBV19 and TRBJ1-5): DGGITQSPKYLFRKEGQNVTLSCEQNLNHDAMYWYRQDPGQGLRLIYYSQIVNDFQKGDIAEGYSVSREKKESFPLTVTSAQKNPTAFYLCASSATGDYQPQHFGDGTRLSIL.